This T cell receptor beta chain appears in the sequencing data of a study of blood T cell repertoires in COVID-19. Per the study methods: Estimates of nucleated cell counts were drawn from the amplification of reference gene primers. Sequencing used immunoSEQ multiplex PCR; TCRdb keeps in-frame clones, though not all of them. D and trimming come from the DNA, and the V and J calls and clone size come from that table. The table has more than 150,000 clones, approximately 80% seen once. The CDR3 contains 18 residues. The germline CDR1 and CDR2 sequences are LNHNV and YYDKDF (reference sequence). With 0 bases clipped from V and 6 bases from J, the junction kept 12 bases outside the gene matches. Participant reports of clinical history set cohort assignment.

The chain couples TRBV15 to TRBJ2-1, with 9 nucleotides matching TRBD2. This sequence was found in a woman aged 50 to 60 who had recovered from COVID-19. The sequenced sample was PBMCs or T cells enriched from blood (not recorded which). CDR3 amino acids: CATSRDSGQAGGPNEQFF. CDR3 bases: TGTGCCACCAGCAGAGATTCGGGTCAGGCGGGAGGGCCCAATGAGCAGTTCTTC.